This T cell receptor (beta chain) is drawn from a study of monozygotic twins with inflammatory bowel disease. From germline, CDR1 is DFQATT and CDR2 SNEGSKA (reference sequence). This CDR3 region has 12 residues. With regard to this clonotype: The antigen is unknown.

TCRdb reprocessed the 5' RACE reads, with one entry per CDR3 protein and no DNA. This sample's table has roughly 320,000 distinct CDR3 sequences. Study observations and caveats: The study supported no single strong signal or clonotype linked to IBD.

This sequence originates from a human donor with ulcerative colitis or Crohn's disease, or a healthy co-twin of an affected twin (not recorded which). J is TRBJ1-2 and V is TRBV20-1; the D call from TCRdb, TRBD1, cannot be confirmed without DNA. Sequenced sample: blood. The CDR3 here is CSATKQGYGYTF.